The source of this T cell receptor (beta chain) is a study of CD8+ T cells in alopecia areata. At the level of the study: Donor skin was harvested from roughly 6-13-month-old C3H/HeJ mice with spontaneous alopecia and grafted onto roughly 7-10-week-old female C3H/HeJ recipients.

The CDR3 totals 17 residues. Trimming left V 0 bases short and J 4 bases short, with 16 bases between. Per germline, CDR1 NSHNY and CDR2 SYGAGN. Following extraction, RNA underwent reverse transcription to cDNA, which served as the sequencing template. The protocol was immunoSEQ multiplex PCR, while the TCRdb copy is restricted to in-frame clones and leaves out a portion. The sample shows around 100,000 clones, none of them appearing just once. Study-level findings and limits: Among patients, TCR sharing was less clear than in mice, a difference possibly due in part to HLA diversity in the patient population. Scalp samples also yield sequences from resident alphabeta T cells of normal skin.

There are a few counts of this clone. The antigen is unknown. Gene names are the mouse ones. Read data end 4 residues before the CDR3 end; the end is taken from the germline J gene. Sequencing input: lesional skin. This receptor was obtained from a C3H/HeJ mouse with alopecia areata. MHC haplotype of the mouse line: H2-k. The rearrangement joins TRBV13-1 to TRBJ1-4; D is possibly TRBD1 (6 bases). The covered CDR3 bases are TGTGCCAGCAGTGATGAGGGGGGGCGAGAGGTCAACGAA. This codes for CASSDEGGREVNE. In full, the CDR3 reads CASSDEGGREVNERLFF.